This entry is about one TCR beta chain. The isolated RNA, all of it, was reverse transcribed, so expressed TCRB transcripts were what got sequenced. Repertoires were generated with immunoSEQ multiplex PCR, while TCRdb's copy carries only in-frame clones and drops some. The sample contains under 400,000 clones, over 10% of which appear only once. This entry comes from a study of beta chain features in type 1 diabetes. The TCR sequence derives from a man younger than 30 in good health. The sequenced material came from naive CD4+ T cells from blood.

The CDR3 coding sequence is TGTGCCAGCACCGTTGCGGCGTCTACCTACGAGCAGTACTTC. The encoded protein is CASTVAASTYEQYF. The genes are TRBV28 and TRBJ2-7; no firm D call. From germline, CDR1 is MDHEN and CDR2 SYDVKM. Trimming shortened V by 7 bases and J by 2 bases, and 15 bases separated the two germline ends. The CDR3 sequence is 14 residues long.